The clone carrying this TCR beta chain was recorded only once. This specimen comes from a study of blood T cell repertoires in COVID-19. Study overall: T cells, B-cell-depleted T cells, or PBMCs provided the cDNA or gDNA that served as material.

Trimming stripped 1 base from V and 10 bases from J, with 14 bases between. The CDR3 runs to 14 residues. CDR1 and CDR2 from the germline V gene are LGHDT and YNNKEL (reference sequence). Original data processing: It was from reference gene primer amplification that nucleated cell counts were estimated. Repertoires were generated with immunoSEQ multiplex PCR, while TCRdb's copy carries only in-frame clones and drops some. V and J calls and clone size follow that table, whereas D and trimming were derived from the DNA. The sample records 650,000 to 800,000 clones, more than 80% being singletons. The chain is built from TRBV3-1 (or the pseudogene TRBV3-2) and TRBJ1-5; D is unclear. This receptor was identified in a woman aged 18-35 years with acute or convalescent COVID-19. Sequenced sample: peripheral blood. For the CDR3, the DNA is TGTGCCAGCAGCCAAGGACGGGGAATCAGCCCCCAGCATTTT. It yields the protein CASSQGRGISPQHF.